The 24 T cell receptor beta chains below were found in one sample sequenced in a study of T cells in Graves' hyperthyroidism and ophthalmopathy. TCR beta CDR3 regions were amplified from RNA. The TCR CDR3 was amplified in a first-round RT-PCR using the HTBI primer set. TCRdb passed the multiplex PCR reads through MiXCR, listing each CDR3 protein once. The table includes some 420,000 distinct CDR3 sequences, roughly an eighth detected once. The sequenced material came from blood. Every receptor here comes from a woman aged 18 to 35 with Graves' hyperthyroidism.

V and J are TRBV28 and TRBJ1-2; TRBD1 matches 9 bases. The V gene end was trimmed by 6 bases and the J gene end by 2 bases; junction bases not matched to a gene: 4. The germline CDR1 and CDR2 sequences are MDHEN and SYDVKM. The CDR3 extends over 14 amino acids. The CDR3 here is CASRPGTGNYGYTF. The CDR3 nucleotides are TGTGCCAGCAGACCCGGGACAGGGAACTATGGCTACACCTTC.

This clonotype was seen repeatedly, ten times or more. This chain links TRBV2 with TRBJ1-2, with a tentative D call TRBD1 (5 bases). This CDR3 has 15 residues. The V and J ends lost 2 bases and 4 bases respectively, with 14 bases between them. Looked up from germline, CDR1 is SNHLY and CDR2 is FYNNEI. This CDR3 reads CASSERDRVSYGYTF. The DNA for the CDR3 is TGTGCCAGCAGTGAAAGGGACCGAGTTTCCTATGGCTACACCTTC.

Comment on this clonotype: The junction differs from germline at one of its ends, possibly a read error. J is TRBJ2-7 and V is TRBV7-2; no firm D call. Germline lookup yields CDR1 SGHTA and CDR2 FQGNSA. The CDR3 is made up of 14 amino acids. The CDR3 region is CASTLEWGPYEQCF. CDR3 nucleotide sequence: TGTGCCTCAACCCTAGAGTGGGGTCCCTACGAGCAGTGCTTC.

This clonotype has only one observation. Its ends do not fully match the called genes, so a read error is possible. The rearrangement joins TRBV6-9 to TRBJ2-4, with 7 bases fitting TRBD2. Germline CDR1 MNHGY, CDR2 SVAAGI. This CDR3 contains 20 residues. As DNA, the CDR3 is TGTGCCAGCAGTTATCTTGGACATGGCCGGAATAGACTAGCCAAAAGCATTCAGTACTTC. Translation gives CASSYLGHGRNRLAKSIQYF.

CDR3 coding DNA: TGCGCCAGCAGCTTGGACTATTTCGATCAGTATTTT. It encodes CASSLDYFDQYF. The V and J genes are TRBV5-1 and TRBJ2-3, with unresolved D. CDR3 length: 12 amino acids. V was shortened by 0 bases and J by 12 bases, with 11 bases between the two germline ends. Germline CDR1 is SGHRS and CDR2 is YFSETQ.

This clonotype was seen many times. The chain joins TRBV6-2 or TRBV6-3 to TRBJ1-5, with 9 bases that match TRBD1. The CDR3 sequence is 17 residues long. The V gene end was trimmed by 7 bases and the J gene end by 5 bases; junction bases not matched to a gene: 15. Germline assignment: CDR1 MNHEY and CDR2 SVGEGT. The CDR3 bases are TGTGCCAGCACCTACACCAGGGGACAGGGAATCGATCAGCCCCAGCATTTT. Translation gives CASTYTRGQGIDQPQHF.

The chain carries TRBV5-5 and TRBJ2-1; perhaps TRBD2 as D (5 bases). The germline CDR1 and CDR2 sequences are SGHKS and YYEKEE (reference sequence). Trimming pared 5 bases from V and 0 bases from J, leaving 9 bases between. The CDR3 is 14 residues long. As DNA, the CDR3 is TGTGCCAGCAGAGTGAGCGGCTCCTACAATGAGCAGTTCTTC. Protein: CASRVSGSYNEQFF.

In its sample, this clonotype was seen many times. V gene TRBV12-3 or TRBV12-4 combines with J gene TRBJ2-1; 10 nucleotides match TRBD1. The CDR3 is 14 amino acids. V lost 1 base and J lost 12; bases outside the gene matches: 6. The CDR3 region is CASSLGQGAGGQFF. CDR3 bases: TGTGCCAGCAGTTTAGGACAGGGGGCAGGGGGGCAGTTCTTC.

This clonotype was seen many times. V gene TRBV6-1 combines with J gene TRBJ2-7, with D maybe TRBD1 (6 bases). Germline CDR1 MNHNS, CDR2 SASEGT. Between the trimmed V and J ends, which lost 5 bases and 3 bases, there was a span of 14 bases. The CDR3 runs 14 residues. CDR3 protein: CASSYDRNGYEQYF. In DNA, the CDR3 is TGTGCCAGCAGTTACGACAGGAATGGCTACGAGCAGTACTTC.

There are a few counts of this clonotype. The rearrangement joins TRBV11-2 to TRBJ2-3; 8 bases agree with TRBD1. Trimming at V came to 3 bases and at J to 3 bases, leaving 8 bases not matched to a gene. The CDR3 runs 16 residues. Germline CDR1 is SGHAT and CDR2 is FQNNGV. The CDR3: CASSLPRTGNTDTQYF. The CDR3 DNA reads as TGTGCCAGCAGCTTGCCCCGGACAGGGAATACAGATACGCAGTATTTT.

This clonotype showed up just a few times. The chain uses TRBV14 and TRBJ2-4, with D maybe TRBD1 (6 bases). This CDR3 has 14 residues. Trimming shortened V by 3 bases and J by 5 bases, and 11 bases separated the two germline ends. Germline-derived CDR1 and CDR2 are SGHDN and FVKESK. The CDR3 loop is CASSHAGAQNIQYF. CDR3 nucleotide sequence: TGTGCCAGCAGCCATGCAGGGGCTCAAAACATTCAGTACTTC.

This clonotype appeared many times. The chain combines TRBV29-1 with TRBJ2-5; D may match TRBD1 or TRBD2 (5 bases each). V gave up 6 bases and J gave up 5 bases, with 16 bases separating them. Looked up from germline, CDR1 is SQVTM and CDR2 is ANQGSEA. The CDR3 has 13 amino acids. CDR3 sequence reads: CSVPNRSGETQYF. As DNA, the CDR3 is TGCAGCGTCCCAAACAGGTCGGGGGAGACCCAGTACTTC.

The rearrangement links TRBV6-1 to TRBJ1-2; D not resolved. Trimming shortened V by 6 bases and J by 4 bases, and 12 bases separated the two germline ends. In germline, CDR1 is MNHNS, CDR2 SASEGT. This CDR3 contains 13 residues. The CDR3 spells CASSDGDTYGYTF. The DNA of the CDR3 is TGTGCCAGCAGCGACGGGGATACCTATGGCTACACCTTC.

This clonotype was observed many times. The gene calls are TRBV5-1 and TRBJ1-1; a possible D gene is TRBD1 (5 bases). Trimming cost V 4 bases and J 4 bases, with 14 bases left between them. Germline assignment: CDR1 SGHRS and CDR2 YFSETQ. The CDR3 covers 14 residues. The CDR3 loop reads CASSPSVRGTEAFF. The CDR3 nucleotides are TGCGCCAGCAGCCCGTCAGTGAGGGGCACTGAAGCTTTCTTT.

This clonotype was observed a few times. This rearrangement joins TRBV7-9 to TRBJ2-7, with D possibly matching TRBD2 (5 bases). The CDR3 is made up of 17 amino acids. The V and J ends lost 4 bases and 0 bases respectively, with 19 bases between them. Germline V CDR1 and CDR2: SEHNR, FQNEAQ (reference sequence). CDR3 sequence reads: CASSYGLPAARSYEQYF. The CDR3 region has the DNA TGTGCCAGCAGCTACGGACTCCCGGCGGCCCGCTCCTACGAGCAGTACTTC.

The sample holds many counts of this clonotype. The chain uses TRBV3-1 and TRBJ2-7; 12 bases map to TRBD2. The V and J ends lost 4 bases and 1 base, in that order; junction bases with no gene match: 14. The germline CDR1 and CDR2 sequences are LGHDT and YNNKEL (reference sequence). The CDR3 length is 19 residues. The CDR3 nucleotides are TGTGCCAGCAGCCCACCGGGGGTTCTTACTAGCGGGAGGTCCTACGAGCAGTACTTC. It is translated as CASSPPGVLTSGRSYEQYF.

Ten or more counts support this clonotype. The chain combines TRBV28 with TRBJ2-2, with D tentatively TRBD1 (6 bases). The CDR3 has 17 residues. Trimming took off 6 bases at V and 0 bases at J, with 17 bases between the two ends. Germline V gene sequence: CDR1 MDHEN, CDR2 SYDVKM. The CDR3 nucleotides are TGTGCCAGCAGCAAGGACAGTTTATCCACGAACACCGGGGAGCTGTTTTTT. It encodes CASSKDSLSTNTGELFF.

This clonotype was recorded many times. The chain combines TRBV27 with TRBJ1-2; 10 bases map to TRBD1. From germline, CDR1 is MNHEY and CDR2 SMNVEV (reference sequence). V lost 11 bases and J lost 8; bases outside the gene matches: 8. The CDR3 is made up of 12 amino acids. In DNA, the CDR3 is TGTGCCTCCCGGGACAGGGGAAAAGGCTACACCTTC. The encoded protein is CASRDRGKGYTF.

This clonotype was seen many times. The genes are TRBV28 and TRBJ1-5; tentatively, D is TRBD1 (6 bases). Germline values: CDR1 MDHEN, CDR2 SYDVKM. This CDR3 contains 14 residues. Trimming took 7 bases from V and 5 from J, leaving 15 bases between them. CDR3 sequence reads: CASNKVGQYQPQHF. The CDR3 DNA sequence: TGTGCCAGCAACAAAGTTGGACAGTATCAGCCCCAGCATTTT.

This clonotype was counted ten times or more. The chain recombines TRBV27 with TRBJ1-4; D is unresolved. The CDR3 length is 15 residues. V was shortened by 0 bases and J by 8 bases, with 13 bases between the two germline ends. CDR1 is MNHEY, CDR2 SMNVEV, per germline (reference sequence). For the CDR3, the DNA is TGTGCCAGCAGTTTATCGGACTCCCGTTCGGAAAAACTGTTTTTT. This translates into CASSLSDSRSEKLFF.

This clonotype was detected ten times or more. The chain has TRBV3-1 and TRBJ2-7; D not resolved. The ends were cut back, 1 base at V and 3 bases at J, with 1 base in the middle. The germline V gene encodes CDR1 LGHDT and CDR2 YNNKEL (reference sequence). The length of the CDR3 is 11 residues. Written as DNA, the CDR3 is TGTGCCAGCAGCCAAGTCTACGAGCAGTACTTC. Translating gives CASSQVYEQYF.

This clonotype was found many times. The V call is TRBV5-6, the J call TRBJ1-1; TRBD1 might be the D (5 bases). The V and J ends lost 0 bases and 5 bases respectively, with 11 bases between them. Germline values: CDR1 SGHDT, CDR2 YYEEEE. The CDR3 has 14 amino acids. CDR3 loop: CASSLEQGYTEAFF. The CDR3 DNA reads TGTGCCAGCAGCTTGGAGCAGGGCTATACTGAAGCTTTCTTT.

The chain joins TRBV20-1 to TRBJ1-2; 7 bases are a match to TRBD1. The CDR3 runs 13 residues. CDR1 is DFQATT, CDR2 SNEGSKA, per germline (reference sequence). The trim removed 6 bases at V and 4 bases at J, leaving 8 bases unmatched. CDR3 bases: TGCAGTGCCGAGGACAGGCCCAGCTATGGCTACACCTTC. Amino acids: CSAEDRPSYGYTF.

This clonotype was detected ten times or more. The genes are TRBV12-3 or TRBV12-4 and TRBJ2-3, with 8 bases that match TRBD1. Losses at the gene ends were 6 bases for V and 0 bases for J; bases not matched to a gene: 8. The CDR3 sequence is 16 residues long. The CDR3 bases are TGTGCCAGCAGGCCGCAGGGGGCCCCTAGCACAGATACGCAGTATTTT. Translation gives CASRPQGAPSTDTQYF.